The 4 T cell receptor beta chains listed next were all sequenced from one sample in a study of CD8+CD57+ T cells in acquired aplastic anemia. Individuals selected for sequencing had exhibited CD8+CD57+ cell expansion on flow cytometry. TCR beta VDJ and CDR3 profiles were obtained from a genomic DNA template. TCRdb independently ran MiXCR on the reads; one entry per CDR3 protein. Of under 250,000 distinct CDR3 sequences listed, roughly 60% are singletons. The sample consisted of sorted CD4+, CD8+, or CD8+CD57+ T cells (not recorded which) from PBMCs. The receptors stem from a human donor with aplastic anemia.

The chain joins TRBV5-5 to TRBJ2-7; tentatively, D is TRBD2 (6 bases). Germline CDR1 and CDR2: SGHKS and YYEKEE (reference sequence). The germline V and J ends were trimmed by 1 base and 3 bases, with 11 bases remaining between them. The CDR3 runs to 14 residues. Written as DNA, the CDR3 is TGTGCCAGCAGCTTGATGCAGGGACTCTACGAGCAGTACTTC. Translation: CASSLMQGLYEQYF.

The genes are TRBV9 and TRBJ2-1; 8 bases map to TRBD2. CDR1 and CDR2 from the germline V gene are SGDLS and YYNGEE. This CDR3 is 17 amino acids long. The V gene end was trimmed by 4 bases and the J gene end by 5 bases; junction bases not matched to a gene: 14. Written as DNA, the CDR3 is TGTGCCAGCAGCCCCCTAGCGGGCCCGATGACTAACAATGAGCAGTTCTTC. Translated: CASSPLAGPMTNNEQFF.

This chain joins TRBV6-6 and TRBJ2-7, with 11 bases identical to TRBD2. V lost 6 bases, J lost 0 bases, and 7 bases stayed unmatched. The V gene's germline CDR1 is MNHNY and CDR2 SVGAGI (reference sequence). The CDR3 loop spans 16 amino acids. The CDR3 here is CASSGPSGGSSYEQYF. The DNA for the CDR3 is TGTGCCAGCAGCGGTCCTAGCGGGGGGAGCTCCTACGAGCAGTACTTC.

The V gene is TRBV7-8, the J gene TRBJ2-6; D unresolved. This CDR3 has 16 amino acids. Germline V CDR1 and CDR2: SGHVS, FQNEAQ. Between the trimmed V and J ends, which lost 5 bases and 2 bases, there was a span of 13 bases. The CDR3 loop is CASSLFQVTGANVLTF. CDR3 DNA: TGTGCCAGCAGCCTCTTTCAGGTTACTGGGGCCAACGTCCTGACTTTC.